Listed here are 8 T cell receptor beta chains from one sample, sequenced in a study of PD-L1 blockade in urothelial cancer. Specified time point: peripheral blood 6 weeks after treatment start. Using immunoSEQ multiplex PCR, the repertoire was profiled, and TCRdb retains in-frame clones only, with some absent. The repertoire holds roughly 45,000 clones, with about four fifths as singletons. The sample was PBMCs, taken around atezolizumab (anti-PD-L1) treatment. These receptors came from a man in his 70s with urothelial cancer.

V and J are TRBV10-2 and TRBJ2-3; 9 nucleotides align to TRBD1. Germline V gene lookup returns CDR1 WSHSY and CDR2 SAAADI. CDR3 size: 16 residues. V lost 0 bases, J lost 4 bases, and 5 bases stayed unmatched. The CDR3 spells CASSESIQGASDTQYF. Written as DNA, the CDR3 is TGCGCCAGCAGTGAGTCGATACAGGGGGCTTCAGATACGCAGTATTTT.

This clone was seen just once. The CDR3 spells CASSRQGAWNQPQHF. DNA for the CDR3: TGTGCCAGCAGCCGACAGGGGGCGTGGAATCAGCCCCAGCATTTT. V gene TRBV6-5 combines with J gene TRBJ1-5; TRBD1 matches 10 bases. In germline, CDR1 is MNHEY, CDR2 SVGAGI. J lost 4 bases, V lost 6 bases, and 6 bases had no gene match. The CDR3 spans 15 residues.

CDR3 protein: CASSGSAKDIQYF. The CDR3 bases are TGTGCCAGCAGTGGAAGCGCGAAAGACATTCAGTACTTC. The genes are TRBV2 and TRBJ2-4; D is undetermined. The V end was cut by 4 bases, the J end by 8 bases, with 12 bases between. This CDR3 comprises 13 residues. Germline V gene data show CDR1 as SNHLY and CDR2 as FYNNEI. Variable domain in full (rest from reference TRBV2 and TRBJ2-4): EPEVTQTPSHQVTQMGQEVILRCVPISNHLYFYWYRQILGQKVEFLVSFYNNEISEKSEIFDDQFSVERPDGSNFTLKIRSTKLEDSAMYFCASSGSAKDIQYFGAGTRLSVL.

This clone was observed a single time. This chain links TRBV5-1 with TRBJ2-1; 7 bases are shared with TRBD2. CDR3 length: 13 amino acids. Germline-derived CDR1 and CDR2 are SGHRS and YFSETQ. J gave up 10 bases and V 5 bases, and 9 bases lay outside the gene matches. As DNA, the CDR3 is TGCGCCAGCAGTACGGGGGAGGGCTTCGAGCAGTTCTTC. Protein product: CASSTGEGFEQFF.

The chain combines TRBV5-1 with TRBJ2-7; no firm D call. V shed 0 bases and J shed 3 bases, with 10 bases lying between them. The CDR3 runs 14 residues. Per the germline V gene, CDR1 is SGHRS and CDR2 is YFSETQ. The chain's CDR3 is CASSLAAGRYEQYF. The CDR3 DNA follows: TGCGCCAGCAGCTTGGCGGCAGGCCGCTACGAGCAGTACTTC.

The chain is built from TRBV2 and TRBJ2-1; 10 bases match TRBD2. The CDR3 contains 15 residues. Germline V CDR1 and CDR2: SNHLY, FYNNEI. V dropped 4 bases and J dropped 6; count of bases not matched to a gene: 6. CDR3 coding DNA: TGTGCCAGCAGTGTCGAAGCGGGAGGGCTCAATGAGCAGTTCTTC. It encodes CASSVEAGGLNEQFF.

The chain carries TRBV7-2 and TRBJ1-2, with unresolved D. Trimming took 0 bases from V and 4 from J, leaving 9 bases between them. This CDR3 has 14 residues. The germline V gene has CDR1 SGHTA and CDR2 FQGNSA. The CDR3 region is CASSLATGGYGYTF. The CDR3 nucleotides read TGTGCCAGCAGCTTAGCGACGGGAGGCTATGGCTACACCTTC.

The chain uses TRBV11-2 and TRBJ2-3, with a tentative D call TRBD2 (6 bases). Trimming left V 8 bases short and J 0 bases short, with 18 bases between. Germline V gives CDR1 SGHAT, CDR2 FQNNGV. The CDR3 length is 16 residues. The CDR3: CASGPPGSGSTDTQYF. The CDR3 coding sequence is TGTGCCAGCGGGCCCCCGGGTAGCGGTAGCACAGATACGCAGTATTTT.